The 26 T cell receptor beta chains in this list originate from one sample, sequenced in a study of blood T cell repertoires in COVID-19. The repertoire was sequenced with immunoSEQ multiplex PCR; TCRdb's copy has only in-frame clones and lacks some. This table has tens of thousands of clones, approximately 81% appearing once. Sequencing input: peripheral blood. All receptors derive from a woman of 80 years or more with active or convalescent COVID-19.

This sequence joins TRBV19 and TRBJ2-7, with 8 nucleotides matching TRBD1. From germline, CDR1 is LNHDA and CDR2 SQIVND (reference sequence). V was pared by 5 bases and J by 7 bases, with 10 bases of the junction left unmatched. This CDR3 contains 14 residues. This CDR3 is CASSQTGGTGEQYF. As DNA, the CDR3 is TGTGCCAGTAGTCAAACAGGGGGTACGGGGGAGCAGTACTTC.

This CDR3 reads CASSRGEETQYF. The CDR3 DNA follows: TGTGCCAGCTCTCGGGGGGAAGAGACCCAGTACTTC. The genes are TRBV18 and TRBJ2-5, with 7 bases matching TRBD2. The ends lost 6 bases at V and 3 bases at J; junction bases unmatched: 1. The CDR3 covers 12 residues. CDR1 and CDR2 from the germline V gene are KGHSH and LQKENI.

The chain employs TRBV7-3 and TRBJ2-3; weak D call: TRBD2 (5 bases). The CDR3 is made up of 13 amino acids. CDR1 SGHTA and CDR2 FQGTGA come from the germline V gene. V lost 3 bases to trimming and J lost 3 bases, with 7 bases between them. The CDR3 protein is CASSFPGTDTQYF. Here the CDR3 DNA reads TGTGCCAGCAGCTTCCCGGGGACAGATACGCAGTATTTT.

This chain links TRBV3-1 (or the pseudogene TRBV3-2) with TRBJ2-7; D not certain. The germline gives CDR1 LGHDT, CDR2 YNNKEL (reference sequence). This CDR3 spans 13 amino acids. V lost 1 base and J lost 6, with 10 bases in between. In DNA form, the CDR3 reads TGTGCCAGCAGCCAAGCTTGGCTCCCCGAGCAGTACTTC. Its protein is CASSQAWLPEQYF.

CDR3 residues: CASSKDSQTTTEAFF. CDR3 bases: TGTGCCAGCAGCAAAGACAGTCAGACCACCACTGAAGCTTTCTTT. The rearrangement uses TRBV21-1 and TRBJ1-1; the D call of TRBD1 is as the table states it, not checked on the DNA. TRBV21-1 is recorded as a pseudogene. The CDR3 loop spans 15 amino acids.

The rearrangement uses TRBV27 and TRBJ2-7, with TRBD1 matching 8 bases. The CDR3 loop spans 15 amino acids. V lost 3 bases and J lost 5; bases outside the gene matches: 9. In germline, CDR1 is MNHEY, CDR2 SMNVEV (reference sequence). The CDR3 spells CASSLIGTGFDEQYF. The CDR3, as DNA: TGTGCCAGCAGTTTGATAGGGACAGGTTTCGACGAGCAGTACTTC.

The chain has TRBV24-1 and TRBJ2-3; unclear D gene. CDR3 length: 13 residues. Germline CDR1 and CDR2: KGHDR and SFDVKD. Trimming cost V 1 base and J 3 bases, with 4 bases left between them. For the CDR3, the DNA is TGTGCCACCAGTGATTTCCCGACAGATACGCAGTATTTT. Its translation: CATSDFPTDTQYF.

This clone was recorded a few times. V and J are TRBV11-3 and TRBJ2-7; 11 positions match TRBD1. The germline CDR1 and CDR2 sequences are SGHNT and YENEEA. The CDR3 spans 15 residues. J lost 3 bases, V lost 5 bases, and 6 bases had no gene match. CDR3 bases: TGTGCCAGCAGCACGACCGGGACAGGGGGCTACGAGCAGTACTTC. Translated: CASSTTGTGGYEQYF.

The CDR3 spells CASSRTRWTDTQYF. The DNA of the CDR3 is TGTGCCAGCTCAAGGACTAGGTGGACAGATACGCAGTATTTT. The chain uses TRBV18 and TRBJ2-3, with 7 positions matching TRBD2. Germline lookup yields CDR1 KGHSH and CDR2 LQKENI. V dropped 5 bases and J dropped 3; count of bases not matched to a gene: 5. The CDR3 loop spans 14 amino acids.

This chain connects TRBV5-8 to TRBJ1-4; no reliable D call. Trimming left V 1 base short and J 7 bases short, with 8 bases between. Germline V gene sequence: CDR1 SGHTS, CDR2 YDEGEE. The CDR3 sequence is 13 residues long. The CDR3 DNA reads TGTGCCAGCAGCTTGACACAGCCTGAAAAACTGTTTTTT. It yields the protein CASSLTQPEKLFF.

The rearrangement uses TRBV18 and TRBJ2-1; the match to TRBD2 covers 7 bases. This CDR3 comprises 15 residues. Germline V gene lookup returns CDR1 KGHSH and CDR2 LQKENI. V was clipped by 2 bases and J by 8 bases; unmatched bases: 9. The CDR3: CASSPRGRGSDEQFF. The CDR3 region has the DNA TGTGCCAGCTCACCAAGAGGGCGGGGGTCCGATGAGCAGTTCTTC.

This rearrangement joins TRBV27 to TRBJ2-7; the D gene is possibly TRBD2 (6 bases). Per germline, CDR1 MNHEY and CDR2 SMNVEV (reference sequence). Trimming stripped 0 bases from V and 2 bases from J, with 11 bases between. The CDR3 length is 15 residues. This CDR3 reads CASSLSSGVAYEQYF. CDR3 bases: TGTGCCAGCAGTTTATCATCGGGGGTTGCCTACGAGCAGTACTTC.

The chain has TRBV9 and TRBJ2-4, with TRBD1 matching over 7 bases. J lost 5 bases, V lost 2 bases, and 10 bases had no gene match. The CDR3 has 16 amino acids. Germline V gene data show CDR1 as SGDLS and CDR2 as YYNGEE. Here the CDR3 reads CASSVAGTVDQNIQYF. The CDR3 nucleotides are TGTGCCAGCAGCGTTGCCGGGACAGTTGACCAAAACATTCAGTACTTC.

The chain has TRBV24-1 and TRBJ1-1; 7 bases fit TRBD1. CDR1 and CDR2 (germline): KGHDR, SFDVKD. This CDR3 contains 13 residues. V gave up 5 bases and J gave up 4 bases; unmatched junction bases: 3. The CDR3 DNA sequence: TGTGCCACCAGTGCCTCAGGGGGCACTGAAGCTTTCTTT. It codes for CATSASGGTEAFF.

This clone was picked up a small number of times. A junction boundary mismatches the germline segment, possibly from a read error. The J gene is TRBJ2-1, the V gene TRBV3-1 (or the pseudogene TRBV3-2), with D unresolved. CDR3 length: 13 residues. Germline V gene sequence: CDR1 LGHDT, CDR2 YNNKEL (reference sequence). The CDR3 nucleotides are TGTGCCAGCAGCCACCCACAGCAAGCTGAGCAGCTCTTC. It specifies CASSHPQQAEQLF.

There are a few counts of this clone. This chain joins TRBV6-5 and TRBJ1-5, with D maybe TRBD1 (6 bases). This CDR3 has 12 amino acids. The V and J ends lost 6 bases and 10 bases respectively, with 13 bases between them. Germline assignment: CDR1 MNHEY and CDR2 SVGAGI. The CDR3 here is CASRRTQGPQHF. The CDR3 DNA follows: TGTGCCAGCAGACGTACACAGGGACCCCAGCATTTT.

V is TRBV10-1 and J is TRBJ1-2; TRBD1 agrees at 8 bases. Germline lookup yields CDR1 WNHNN and CDR2 SYGVQD (reference sequence). This CDR3 has 13 residues. With 7 bases clipped from V and 6 bases from J, the junction kept 7 bases outside the gene matches. The CDR3 spells CASNRRQGNGYTF. The CDR3 DNA reads as TGCGCCAGCAACCGTCGACAGGGGAATGGCTACACCTTC.

The CDR3 loop reads CASSETPAGDGNQPQHF. The CDR3 coding sequence is TGCGCCAGCAGCGAGACCCCCGCGGGAGACGGCAATCAGCCCCAGCATTTT. The chain joins TRBV5-1 to TRBJ1-5; the D is unclear. V was trimmed by 4 bases and J by 2 bases, leaving 19 bases between them. The CDR3 loop spans 17 amino acids. Per the germline V gene, CDR1 is SGHRS and CDR2 is YFSETQ.

The chain has TRBV19 and TRBJ2-7; the match to TRBD1 covers 9 bases. CDR3 length: 14 residues. The trim removed 5 bases at V and 4 bases at J, leaving 6 bases unmatched. CDR1 LNHDA and CDR2 SQIVND come from the germline V gene (reference sequence). The CDR3 sequence: CASSGGQGAYEQYF. DNA of the CDR3: TGTGCCAGTAGTGGGGGACAGGGCGCGTACGAGCAGTACTTC.

The rearrangement joins TRBV6-4 to TRBJ2-2; 7 positions agree with TRBD1. This CDR3 is 14 amino acids long. Germline lookup yields CDR1 MRHNA and CDR2 SNTAGT. V lost 9 bases and J lost 1; bases outside the gene matches: 5. The DNA for the CDR3 is TGTGCCAGTTCGGGACAGATGAACACCGGGGAGCTGTTTTTT. It encodes CASSGQMNTGELFF.

This clone was seen more than once but under ten times. The chain joins TRBV6-6 to TRBJ1-6; maybe TRBD1 (5 bases). V shed 5 bases and J shed 7 bases, with 12 bases lying between them. The CDR3 runs to 14 residues. Germline V lookup: CDR1 MNHNY, CDR2 SVGAGI (reference sequence). Here the CDR3 DNA reads TGTGCCAGCAGTGGTGGGGGAGGGAATTCACCCCTCCACTTT. It is translated as CASSGGGGNSPLHF.

The J gene is TRBJ2-7, the V gene TRBV5-4, with 9 nucleotides matching TRBD1. After removal of 4 bases from V and 2 bases from J, the junction contained 7 bases not matched to a gene. The CDR3 extends over 15 amino acids. CDR1 is SGHNT and CDR2 is YYREEE in the germline V gene (reference sequence). For the CDR3, the DNA is TGTGCCAGCAGCCCGGGGACAGGGCGCGCCTACGAGCAGTACTTC. It codes for CASSPGTGRAYEQYF.

The chain employs TRBV7-2 and TRBJ1-6, with 10 bases fitting TRBD1. V lost 1 base, J lost 9 bases, and 6 bases stayed unmatched. CDR3 length: 16 residues. Germline V gene data show CDR1 as SGHTA and CDR2 as FQGNSA. The CDR3 region is CASSLEAGQGISPLHF. Written as DNA, the CDR3 is TGTGCCAGCAGCTTAGAAGCGGGACAGGGGATTTCACCCCTCCACTTT. The full variable domain, its missing parts supplied by reference TRBV7-2 and TRBJ1-6, is GAGVSQSPSNKVTEKGKDVELRCDPISGHTALYWYRQSLGQGLEFLIYFQGNSAPDKSGLPSDRFSAERTGGSVSTLTIQRTQQEDSAVYLCASSLEAGQGISPLHFGNGTRLTVT.

V and J are TRBV3-1 (or the pseudogene TRBV3-2) and TRBJ2-7, with D perhaps TRBD2 (7 bases). The V end was cut by 1 base, the J end by 4 bases, with 11 bases between. CDR1 is LGHDT and CDR2 is YNNKEL in the germline V gene (reference sequence). The CDR3 runs 14 residues. The CDR3 DNA reads as TGTGCCAGCAGCCAAGGGGGGGGGCCGTACGAGCAGTACTTC. Protein: CASSQGGGPYEQYF.

This clone was picked up one time. This chain connects TRBV19 to TRBJ2-4, with D perhaps matching TRBD1 (6 bases). The germline V and J ends were trimmed by 5 bases and 3 bases, with 8 bases remaining between them. Germline assignment: CDR1 LNHDA and CDR2 SQIVND (reference sequence). The CDR3 runs 13 residues. In DNA form, the CDR3 reads TGTGCCAGTAGTGGACAGTTCAAAAACATTCAGTACTTC. This sequence encodes CASSGQFKNIQYF.

The gene calls are TRBV3-1 (or the pseudogene TRBV3-2) and TRBJ2-5; 10 bases line up with TRBD2. The germline V gene has CDR1 LGHDT and CDR2 YNNKEL (reference sequence). The CDR3 has 15 residues. V gave up 4 bases and J gave up 5 bases; unmatched junction bases: 7. The CDR3 DNA sequence: TGTGCCAGCAGCCGTCAAGCGGGGGGGCGGGAGACCCAGTACTTC. Protein: CASSRQAGGRETQYF.